This is a list of T cell receptor beta chains from one sample in a study of cytomegalovirus exposure and HLA in healthy donors. The table came from immunoSEQ multiplex PCR; TCRdb's copy has only in-frame clones and leaves some out. The data contain about 97,000 clones, 81% of them singletons. Sequenced material: PBMCs. Receptor source: a man aged 35 to 55 in good health and CMV-seropositive. Both conserved end residues are part of each CDR3. The D gene is left open where the match is weak. Only some rows state a clone size, as once, few, many or a class for expanded clones.

J gene,CDR3 length,D gene,V gene,clone size,CDR3 protein,CDR3 DNA
TRBJ1-6,14,.,TRBV6-1,.,CASSPTGLNSPLHF,TGTGCCAGCAGCCCGACAGGATTAAATTCACCCCTCCACTTT
TRBJ2-3,15,.,TRBV28,.,CASRVRVLGTDTQYF,TGTGCCAGCAGGGTCAGGGTCCTCGGCACAGATACGCAGTATTTT
TRBJ1-2,13,TRBD1,TRBV9,.,CASSEGQPYGYTF,TGTGCCAGCAGCGAGGGACAGCCCTATGGCTACACCTTC
TRBJ2-7,14,.,TRBV6-1,.,CASSGRTDSYEQYF,TGTGCCAGCAGTGGGAGGACAGATTCCTACGAGCAGTACTTC
TRBJ2-7,14,TRBD2,TRBV6-5,.,CASSSPGGAYEQYF,TGTGCCAGCAGTTCCCCGGGGGGAGCCTACGAGCAGTACTTC
TRBJ1-5,18,.,TRBV18,.,CASSPEIQGTYSNQPQHF,TGTGCCAGCTCACCCGAAATTCAGGGGACATATAGCAATCAGCCCCAGCATTTT
TRBJ2-1,16,TRBD2,TRBV11-2,.,CASSFSAVQGGNEQFF,TGTGCCAGCAGCTTTAGCGCGGTTCAGGGAGGGAATGAGCAGTTCTTC
TRBJ1-6,15,TRBD1,TRBV11-2,.,CASSLDPGQNSPLHF,TGTGCCAGCAGCTTAGATCCGGGACAGAATTCACCCCTCCACTTT
TRBJ1-1,13,.,TRBV27,.,CASRTLADTEAFF,TGTGCCAGCAGGACTTTGGCTGACACTGAAGCTTTCTTT
TRBJ1-2,13,.,TRBV5-4,.,CASSPGTNYGYTF,TGTGCCAGCAGCCCGGGAACCAACTATGGCTACACCTTC
TRBJ1-1,13,.,TRBV6-1,.,CASSVQGNTEAFF,TGTGCCAGCAGTGTACAGGGGAACACTGAAGCTTTCTTT
TRBJ2-5,15,.,TRBV10-1,.,CASSEGGRTQETQYF,TGCGCCAGCAGTGAGGGAGGGAGGACCCAAGAGACCCAGTACTTC
TRBJ2-1,14,TRBD2,TRBV30,.,CAWSHTSGFNEQFF,TGTGCCTGGAGTCACACTAGCGGGTTCAATGAGCAGTTCTTC
TRBJ2-1,15,.,TRBV6-1,few,CASSLGHGAQNEQFF,TGTGCCAGCAGCCTCGGACATGGGGCGCAGAATGAGCAGTTCTTC
TRBJ1-3,17,TRBD1,TRBV28,.,CASSLRPGTGGGNTIYF,TGTGCCAGCAGTTTAAGACCCGGGACAGGGGGAGGAAACACCATATATTTT
TRBJ1-4,16,.,TRBV27,.,CASSLRPQGSREKLFF,TGTGCCAGCAGTTTACGGCCCCAGGGTTCGAGGGAAAAACTGTTTTTT
TRBJ2-1,18,TRBD2,TRBV5-4,.,CASSPGGSGGASYNGQFF,TGTGCCAGCAGCCCGGGAGGTAGCGGGGGGGCCTCCTACAATGGGCAGTTCTTC
TRBJ1-3,15,.,TRBV9,few,CASSVQGYSGNTIYF,TGTGCCAGCAGCGTTCAGGGCTACTCTGGAAACACCATATATTTT
TRBJ1-2,13,TRBD1,TRBV28,once,CASGQQGADGYTF,TGTGCCAGCGGGCAACAGGGGGCGGATGGCTACACCTTC
TRBJ1-2,14,TRBD1,TRBV7-9,.,CASSFAGTQGLYTF,TGTGCCAGCAGCTTCGCCGGGACACAGGGGTTATACACCTTC
TRBJ2-2,17,TRBD2,TRBV28,.,CASSFVWAGVNTGELFF,TGTGCCAGCAGTTTCGTATGGGCGGGAGTGAACACCGGGGAGCTGTTTTTT
TRBJ1-2,15,.,TRBV4-1,.,CASSRSPQGGSGYTF,TGCGCCAGCAGCCGCAGCCCTCAGGGAGGCAGTGGCTACACCTTC
TRBJ1-5,13,TRBD1,TRBV28,.,CATPGGANQPQHF,TGTGCCACCCCAGGGGGCGCGAATCAGCCCCAGCATTTT
TRBJ1-1,13,.,TRBV4-2,.,CASSQEASSEAFF,TGTGCCAGCAGCCAAGAGGCCTCTAGTGAAGCTTTCTTT
TRBJ1-2,13,.,TRBV28,.,CASRPGTLYGYTF,TGTGCCAGCAGACCCGGGACTCTCTATGGCTACACCTTC
TRBJ1-2,13,.,TRBV18,.,CASSPTGGASYTF,TGTGCCAGCTCACCGACGGGGGGAGCTAGCTACACCTTC
TRBJ1-1,13,.,TRBV28,.,CAIAGPQNTEAFF,TGTGCCATCGCTGGCCCGCAGAACACTGAAGCTTTCTTT
TRBJ2-3,15,TRBD2,TRBV7-2,.,CASSFTSGGSDTQYF,TGTGCCAGCAGCTTTACTAGCGGGGGTTCAGATACGCAGTATTTT
TRBJ2-7,13,TRBD2,TRBV6-5,.,CASSLAGEYEQYF,TGTGCCAGCAGTCTAGCGGGAGAATACGAGCAGTACTTC
TRBJ1-1,15,.,TRBV6-6,.,CASSYSPRGQYEAFF,TGTGCCAGCAGTTACTCACCCCGAGGGCAATACGAAGCTTTCTTT
TRBJ1-1,15,.,TRBV4-2,once,CASSQDGLMNTEAFF,TGTGCCAGCAGCCAAGATGGCCTTATGAACACTGAAGCTTTCTTT
TRBJ1-1,14,.,TRBV5-1,few,CASSLGSGDTEAFF,TGCGCCAGCAGCTTGGGGTCAGGGGACACTGAAGCTTTCTTT
TRBJ2-2,13,.,TRBV11-2,.,CASIREGSGELFF,TGTGCCAGCATCCGAGAGGGCTCCGGGGAGCTGTTTTTT
TRBJ1-3,12,.,TRBV6-1,.,CASVSSGNTIYF,TGTGCCAGCGTGAGCTCTGGAAACACCATATATTTT
TRBJ2-1,13,TRBD2,TRBV7-2,.,CASSLGIAGVQFF,TGTGCCAGCAGCTTAGGGATAGCGGGAGTTCAGTTCTTC
TRBJ2-3,14,.,TRBV10-1,.,CASQRGGGTDTQYF,TGCGCCAGCCAAAGAGGGGGGGGCACAGATACGCAGTATTTT
TRBJ2-2,15,TRBD2,TRBV28,few,CATLRGSGRNGELFF,TGTGCCACCCTACGGGGTAGCGGGAGGAACGGGGAGCTGTTTTTT
TRBJ2-3,16,TRBD2,TRBV7-6,.,CASSKGLAGTTDTQYF,TGTGCCAGCAGCAAGGGACTAGCGGGGACCACAGATACGCAGTATTTT
TRBJ1-5,17,.,TRBV5-8,.,CASSLAVLEVPNQPQHF,TGTGCCAGCAGCTTGGCCGTACTGGAGGTCCCCAATCAGCCCCAGCATTTT
TRBJ2-7,11,.,TRBV11-2,.,CASSSFYEQYF,TGTGCCAGCAGCTCGTTTTACGAGCAGTACTTC
TRBJ1-2,12,TRBD1,TRBV2,.,CASSADRGGYTF,TGTGCCAGCAGTGCGGACAGGGGAGGCTACACCTTC
TRBJ2-1,15,.,TRBV7-3,.,CASSVTGGLGREQFF,TGTGCCAGCAGCGTCACGGGGGGCCTAGGGAGAGAGCAGTTCTTC